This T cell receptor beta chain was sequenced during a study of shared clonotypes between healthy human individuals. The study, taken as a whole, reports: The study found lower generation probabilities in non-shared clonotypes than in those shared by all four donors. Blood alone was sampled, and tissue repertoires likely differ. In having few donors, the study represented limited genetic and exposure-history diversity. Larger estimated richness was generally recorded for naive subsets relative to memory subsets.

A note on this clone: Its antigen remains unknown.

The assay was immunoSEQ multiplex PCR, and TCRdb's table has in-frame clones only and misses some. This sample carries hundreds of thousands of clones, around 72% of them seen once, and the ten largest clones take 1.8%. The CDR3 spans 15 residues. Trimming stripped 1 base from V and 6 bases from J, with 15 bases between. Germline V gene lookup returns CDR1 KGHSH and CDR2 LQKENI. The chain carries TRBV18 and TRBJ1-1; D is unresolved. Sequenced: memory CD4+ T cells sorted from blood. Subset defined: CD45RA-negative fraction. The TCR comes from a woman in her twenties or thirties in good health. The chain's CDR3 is CASSPREIARAEAFF. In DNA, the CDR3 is TGTGCCAGCTCACCACGGGAAATTGCGCGGGCTGAAGCTTTCTTT.